The clone carrying this T cell receptor (beta chain) was seen once. Its antigen is as yet unknown. This sample is part of a study of siplizumab effects on memory and regulatory T cells. The study's findings and limits: It seemed that naive T cells were more diverse than memory cells and were major contributors to the alloresponse. Researchers did not confirm the suppressive function of proliferating Tregs from siplizumab cultures.

The protocol was immunoSEQ multiplex PCR, while the TCRdb copy is restricted to in-frame clones and leaves out a portion. The sample carries fewer than 110,000 clones, about nine tenths recorded once. Trimming took off 3 bases at V and 3 bases at J, with 18 bases between the two ends. This CDR3 is 16 amino acids long. The V gene's germline CDR1 is SNHLY and CDR2 FYNNEI. The sample was non-Treg CD4+ T cells sorted from blood. The sequence was collected from a human donor in good health. V gene TRBV2 combines with J gene TRBJ2-7; the D is unclear. The CDR3 nucleotides are TGTGCCAGCAGTGACCGCGGTCGCACATGGGACTACGAGCAGTACTTC. It encodes CASSDRGRTWDYEQYF. Using reference TRBV2 and TRBJ2-7 for the parts outside the CDR3, the full variable domain is EPEVTQTPSHQVTQMGQEVILRCVPISNHLYFYWYRQILGQKVEFLVSFYNNEISEKSEIFDDQFSVERPDGSNFTLKIRSTKLEDSAMYFCASSDRGRTWDYEQYFGPGTRLTVT.